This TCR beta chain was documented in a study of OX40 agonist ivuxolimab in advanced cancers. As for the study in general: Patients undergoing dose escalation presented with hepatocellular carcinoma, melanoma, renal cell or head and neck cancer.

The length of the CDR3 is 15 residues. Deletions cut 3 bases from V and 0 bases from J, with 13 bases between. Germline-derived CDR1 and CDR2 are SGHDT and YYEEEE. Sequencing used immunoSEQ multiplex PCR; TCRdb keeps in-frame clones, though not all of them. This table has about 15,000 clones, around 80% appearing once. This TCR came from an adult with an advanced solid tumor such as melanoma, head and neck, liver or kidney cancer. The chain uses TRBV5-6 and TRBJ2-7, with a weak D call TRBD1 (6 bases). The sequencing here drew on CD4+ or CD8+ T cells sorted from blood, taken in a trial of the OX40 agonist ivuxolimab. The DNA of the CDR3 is TGTGCCAGCAGCTCGGACAGACTATCCTCCTACGAGCAGTACTTC. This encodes CASSSDRLSSYEQYF.